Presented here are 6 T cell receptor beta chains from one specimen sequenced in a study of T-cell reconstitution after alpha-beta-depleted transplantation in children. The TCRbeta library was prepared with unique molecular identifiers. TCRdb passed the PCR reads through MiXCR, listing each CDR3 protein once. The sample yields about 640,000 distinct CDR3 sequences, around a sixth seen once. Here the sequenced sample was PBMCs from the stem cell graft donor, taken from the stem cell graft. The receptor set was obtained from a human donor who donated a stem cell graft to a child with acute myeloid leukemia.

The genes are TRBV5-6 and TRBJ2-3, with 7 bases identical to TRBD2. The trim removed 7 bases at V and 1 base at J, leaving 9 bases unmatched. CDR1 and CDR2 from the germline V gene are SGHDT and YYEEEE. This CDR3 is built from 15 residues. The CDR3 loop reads CASERAGWGTDTQYF. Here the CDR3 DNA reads TGTGCCAGCGAAAGAGCGGGGTGGGGCACAGATACGCAGTATTTT.

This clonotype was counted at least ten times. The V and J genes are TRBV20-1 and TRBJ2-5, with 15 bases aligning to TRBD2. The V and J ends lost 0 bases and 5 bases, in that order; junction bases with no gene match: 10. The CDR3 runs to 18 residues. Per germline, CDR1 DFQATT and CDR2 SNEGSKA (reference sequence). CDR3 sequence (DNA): TGCAGTGCTAGAGACTCGGGACTAGCGGGGGGCTTGTGGGAGACCCAGTACTTC. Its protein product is CSARDSGLAGGLWETQYF.

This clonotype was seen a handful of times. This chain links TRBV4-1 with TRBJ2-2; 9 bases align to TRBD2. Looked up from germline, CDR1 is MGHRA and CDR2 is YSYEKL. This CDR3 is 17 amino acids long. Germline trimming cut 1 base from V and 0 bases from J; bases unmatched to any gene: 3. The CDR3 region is CASSQGLAGTNTGELFF. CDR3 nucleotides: TGCGCCAGCAGCCAAGGTCTAGCGGGGACGAACACCGGGGAGCTGTTTTTT.

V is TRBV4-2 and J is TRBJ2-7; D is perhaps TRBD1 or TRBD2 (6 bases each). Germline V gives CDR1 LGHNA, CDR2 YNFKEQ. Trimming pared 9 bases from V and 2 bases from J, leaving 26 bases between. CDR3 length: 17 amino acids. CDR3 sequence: CARGLGVGGLETYEQYV. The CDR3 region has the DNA TGTGCCAGGGGCCTGGGGGTCGGGGGCTTGGAAACCTACGAGCAGTACGTC.

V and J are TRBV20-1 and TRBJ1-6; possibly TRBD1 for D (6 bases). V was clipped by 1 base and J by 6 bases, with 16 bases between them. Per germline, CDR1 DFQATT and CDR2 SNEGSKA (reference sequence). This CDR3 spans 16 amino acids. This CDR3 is CSARAVPQGFNSPLHF. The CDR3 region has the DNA TGCAGTGCTAGAGCTGTTCCTCAGGGGTTTAATTCACCCCTCCACTTT.

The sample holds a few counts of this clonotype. For the CDR3, the DNA is TGTGCCAGCAGCTTAGTCCGGACTAGCCCCTACAATGAGCAGTTCTTC. Encoded protein: CASSLVRTSPYNEQFF. This chain links TRBV13 with TRBJ2-1; the match to TRBD2 covers 8 bases. The CDR3 has 16 residues. Germline trimming cut 1 base from V and 2 bases from J; bases unmatched to any gene: 4. Germline CDR1 and CDR2: PRHDT and FYEKMQ (reference sequence). Variable domain in full (rest from reference TRBV13 and TRBJ2-1): AAGVIQSPRHLIKEKRETATLKCYPIPRHDTVYWYQQGPGQDPQFLISFYEKMQSDKGSIPDRFSAQQFSDYHSELNMSSLELGDSALYFCASSLVRTSPYNEQFFGPGTRLTVL.